Shown below are 32 T cell receptor beta chains from a single sample sequenced in a study of T cells in women clearing cervical HPV infection. Repertoires were generated with immunoSEQ multiplex PCR, while TCRdb's copy carries only in-frame clones and drops some. The specimen's table records about 39,000 clones. Sequences were obtained from blood buffy coat. The receptor source for this set is a woman aged 18-69 years with a cervical HPV16 infection that either progressed to CIN3+ or cleared (not recorded which).

In the case of this clone: The read ends 3 residues shy of where the CDR3 ends; the end is completed using the germline J gene. The V and J genes are TRBV7-2 and TRBJ1-2; TRBD1 aligns across 9 bases. In germline, CDR1 is SGHTA, CDR2 FQGNSA. The CDR3 loop spans 14 amino acids. V shed 3 bases and J 4 bases; nucleotides not matched to a gene: 3. The CDR3: CASSLTGGPYGYTF. The part of the CDR3 DNA that was read is TGTGCCAGCAGCTTGACAGGGGGTCCCTATGGC.

Turning to this clone: The CDR3 end falls 3 residues outside the read, so it is completed with the germline J gene. Within the sample, other DNA sequences also encode this same CDR3. The V and J genes are TRBV2 and TRBJ1-3; 12 bases agree with TRBD1. V trimming: 6 bases; J trimming: 4 bases; junction bases outside the gene matches: 4. This CDR3 has 15 amino acids. Per the germline V gene, CDR1 is SNHLY and CDR2 is FYNNEI. The CDR3 protein is CASSGTGGWGNTIYF. The CDR3 bases that were read are TGTGCCAGCAGCGGGACAGGGGGCTGGGGAAACACC. Supplemented by reference TRBV2 and TRBJ1-3, the full variable domain reads EPEVTQTPSHQVTQMGQEVILRCVPISNHLYFYWYRQILGQKVEFLVSFYNNEISEKSEIFDDQFSVERPDGSNFTLKIRSTKLEDSAMYFCASSGTGGWGNTIYFGEGSWLTVV.

Comment on this clone: The read comes to an end 3 residues before the CDR3 does, leaving the germline J gene to fill in the end. The same CDR3 is also encoded by other DNA sequences in this sample. This chain joins TRBV7-8 and TRBJ1-3, with 8 nucleotides matching TRBD1. Germline assignment: CDR1 SGHVS and CDR2 FQNEAQ. CDR3 length: 13 residues. With V trimmed by 3 bases and J by 8 bases, 3 bases remained unmatched. The CDR3 loop is CASSFHRGDTIYF. CDR3 DNA, as far as it was read: TGTGCCAGCAGCTTTCACAGGGGGGACACC. Filled out from reference TRBV7-8 and TRBJ1-3, the complete variable domain reads GAGVSQSPRYKVAKRGQDVALRCDPISGHVSLFWYQQALGQGPEFLTYFQNEAQLDKSGLPSDRFFAERPEGSVSTLKIQRTQQEDSAVYLCASSFHRGDTIYFGEGSWLTVV.

Notes on this clone: Read data end 3 residues before the CDR3 end; the end is taken from the germline J gene. The chain joins TRBV30 to TRBJ2-1; the D is unclear. The CDR3 contains 13 residues. The germline V and J ends were trimmed by 3 bases and 0 bases, with 6 bases remaining between them. Germline-derived CDR1 and CDR2 are GTSNPN and SVGIG (reference sequence). The DNA read from the CDR3 is TGTGCCTGGAGACAGAGCTCCTACAATGAG. Translation gives CAWRQSSYNE. The CDR3 reads in full as CAWRQSSYNEQFF. Variable domain in full (rest from reference TRBV30 and TRBJ2-1): SQTIHQWPATLVQPVGSPLSLECTVEGTSNPNLYWYRQAAGRGLQLLFYSVGIGQISSEVPQNLSASRPQDRQFILSSKKLLLSDSGFYLCAWRQSSYNEQFFGPGTRLTVL.

To note about this clone: The read terminates 3 residues ahead of where the CDR3 ends, so the germline J gene completes it. This chain uses TRBV7-7 with TRBJ2-3; tentative D call: TRBD1 (5 bases). The CDR3 has 13 residues. CDR1 SSHAT and CDR2 FNYEAQ come from the germline V gene (reference sequence). The CDR3 DNA, read in part, is TGTGCCAGCAGCCGACAGCCCCAAGAGACG. This gives the protein CASSRQPQET. The complete CDR3 reads CASSRQPQETQYF.

A note on this clone: The observed sequence ends 3 residues before the CDR3 terminus, with the missing tail filled in from the germline J gene. This chain connects TRBV18 to TRBJ2-2, with TRBD2 identical over 9 bases. J lost 6 bases, V lost 6 bases, and 8 bases had no gene match. The CDR3 length is 15 residues. Germline-derived CDR1 and CDR2 are KGHSH and LQKENI. The sequenced CDR3 bases are TGTGCCAGCTCGCGACGGACTAGCGAGGCCGGGGAG. Amino acids: CASSRRTSEAGE. The entire CDR3 protein is CASSRRTSEAGELFF. Complete variable domain (other parts from reference TRBV18 and TRBJ2-2): NAGVMQNPRHLVRRRGQEARLRCSPMKGHSHVYWYRQLPEEGLKFMVYLQKENIIDESGMPKERFSAEFPKEGPSILRIQQVVRGDSAAYFCASSRRTSEAGELFFGEGSRLTVL.

A word on this clone: The read falls 3 residues short of the CDR3 end, and the missing part is taken from the germline J gene. This chain connects TRBV29-1 to TRBJ1-1; D is uncertain. Germline loops: CDR1 SQVTM, CDR2 ANQGSEA. The germline V and J ends were trimmed by 2 bases and 4 bases, with 14 bases remaining between them. This CDR3 has 14 residues. The CDR3 loop reads CSVETGARGTEAFF. Incomplete CDR3 DNA: TGCAGCGTTGAAACTGGCGCCCGGGGCACTGAA.

A remark on this clone: Read sequence stops 3 residues before the CDR3 end, and the germline J gene provides the missing end. The V gene is TRBV5-1, the J gene TRBJ2-3, with 10 nucleotides matching TRBD2. There are 15 residues in the CDR3. The V segment lost 0 bases and the J segment 4 bases; nucleotides outside the gene matches: 2. Germline assignment: CDR1 SGHRS and CDR2 YFSETQ. CDR3 DNA, as far as it was read: TGCGCCAGCAGCTTGGATCTAGCGGGAGCAGATACG. Encoded protein: CASSLDLAGADT. The CDR3 in full is CASSLDLAGADTQYF.

With respect to this clone: The CDR3 extends 3 residues past the end of the read, so its final part is completed from the germline J gene. The chain couples TRBV11-2 to TRBJ2-3, with unresolved D. The CDR3 consists of 13 residues. V gave up 0 bases and J gave up 8 bases, with 9 bases separating them. Germline V gene data show CDR1 as SGHAT and CDR2 as FQNNGV. The CDR3 sequence is CASSLEPSGTQYF. The part of the CDR3 DNA that was read is TGTGCCAGCAGCTTAGAGCCCTCGGGTACG.

With regard to this clone: The CDR3 extends 3 residues past the end of the read, so its final part is completed from the germline J gene. The chain employs TRBV5-4 and TRBJ2-1, with 7 positions matching TRBD1. V gave up 0 bases and J gave up 9 bases; unmatched junction bases: 6. The CDR3 is 14 residues long. Germline CDR1 reads SGHNT; CDR2 reads YYREEE (reference sequence). CDR3 bases read: TGTGCCAGCAGCTTGGTATCCGCAGGGGGTGAG. Amino acids: CASSLVSAGGE. The full CDR3 protein reads CASSLVSAGGEQFF. Full variable domain (missing parts from reference TRBV5-4 and TRBJ2-1): ETGVTQSPTHLIKTRGQQVTLRCSSQSGHNTVSWYQQALGQGPQFIFQYYREEENGRGNFPPRFSGLQFPNYSSELNVNALELDDSALYLCASSLVSAGGEQFFGPGTRLTVL.

As regards this clone: The read falls 3 residues short of the CDR3 end, and the missing part is taken from the germline J gene. The chain has TRBV19 and TRBJ2-7; 7 positions match TRBD1. This CDR3 is 14 amino acids long. Trimming at V came to 3 bases and at J to 2 bases, leaving 4 bases not matched to a gene. CDR1 is LNHDA and CDR2 is SQIVND in the germline V gene (reference sequence). The CDR3 reads CASSIWDSTYEQYF. The part of the CDR3 DNA that was read is TGTGCCAGTAGTATTTGGGACAGTACCTACGAG.

A word on this clone: The read ends 3 residues shy of where the CDR3 ends; the end is completed using the germline J gene. The genes are TRBV11-2 and TRBJ2-1; 11 bases map to TRBD2. The V segment lost 3 bases and the J segment 4 bases; nucleotides outside the gene matches: 2. The germline CDR1 and CDR2 sequences are SGHAT and FQNNGV. The CDR3 is 15 amino acids. The DNA read from the CDR3 is TGTGCCAGCAGCTTGGGACTAGCGGAGTACAATGAG. Its protein is CASSLGLAEYNE. Given in full, the CDR3 is CASSLGLAEYNEQFF.

As regards this clone: The read halts 3 residues ahead of the CDR3 end, with the missing end drawn from the germline J gene. This sequence joins TRBV19 and TRBJ1-2; D gene uncertain. Germline CDR1 reads LNHDA; CDR2 reads SQIVND (reference sequence). The V and J ends lost 5 bases and 0 bases respectively, with 13 bases between them. The CDR3 contains 15 residues. CDR3 bases read: TGTGCCAGTAGTCTCGATCATACAGCTAACTATGGC. Translating it yields CASSLDHTANYG. The full CDR3 reads CASSLDHTANYGYTF.

As concerns this clone: The CDR3 end is not reached by the read, which stops 3 residues before it; the germline J gene fills it in. The rearrangement links TRBV2 to TRBJ2-4; the D gene is possibly TRBD2 (7 bases). Germline CDR1 and CDR2: SNHLY and FYNNEI. CDR3 length equals 15 residues. Partial CDR3 DNA: TGTGCCAGCAGTTGGGGGGGGGCTTCGGCCTATGGT. It encodes CASSWGGASAYG. In full, the CDR3 is CASSWGGASAYGQYF.

Concerning this clone: The sequence runs out 3 residues before the end of the CDR3; the remainder is reconstructed from the germline J gene. V usage is TRBV4-2 and J usage is TRBJ2-1; perhaps TRBD1 as D (6 bases). This CDR3 is built from 18 residues. Germline V gives CDR1 LGHNA, CDR2 YNFKEQ. Trimming took off 2 bases at V and 1 base at J, with 18 bases between the two ends. This chain's CDR3 is CASSQQRPGVGSYNEQFF. CDR3 DNA, as far as it was read: TGTGCCAGCAGCCAACAAAGACCAGGGGTGGGGTCCTACAATGAG.

In regard to this clone: The DNA ends 3 residues before the CDR3 does, and the rest of the CDR3 is filled in from the germline J gene. V usage is TRBV18 and J usage is TRBJ2-1; weak D call: TRBD1 (5 bases). Trimming removed 5 bases at V and 7 bases at J, with 12 bases between. CDR1 is KGHSH and CDR2 is LQKENI in the germline V gene. The CDR3 loop spans 13 amino acids. The CDR3 sequence: CASSGADQNEQFF. CDR3 bases read: TGTGCCAGCTCAGGGGCAGATCAAAATGAG.

Details on this clone: The DNA ends 3 residues before the CDR3 does, and the rest of the CDR3 is filled in from the germline J gene. This chain uses TRBV7-6 with TRBJ2-7; 7 positions match TRBD2. The germline CDR1 and CDR2 sequences are SGHVS and FNYEAQ. This CDR3 has 15 amino acids. Trimming took 4 bases from V and 5 from J; bases not matched to a gene: 11. CDR3 DNA (partial): TGTGCCAGCAGCTCCACCGGCGGGGGACCCCACGAG. Amino acid sequence: CASSSTGGGPHE. The entire CDR3 reads CASSSTGGGPHEQYF. The variable domain in full, completed from reference TRBV7-6 and TRBJ2-7, reads GAGVSQSPRYKVTKRGQDVALRCDPISGHVSLYWYRQALGQGPEFLTYFNYEAQQDKSGLPNDRFSAERPEGSISTLTIQRTEQRDSAMYRCASSSTGGGPHEQYFGPGTRLTVT.

For this clone: The read terminates 3 residues ahead of where the CDR3 ends, so the germline J gene completes it. The gene calls are TRBV7-9 and TRBJ2-3; D unclear. V lost 3 bases and J lost 5, with 3 bases in between. Germline-derived CDR1 and CDR2 are SEHNR and FQNEAQ (reference sequence). The CDR3 loop spans 11 amino acids. This CDR3 is CASSFKDTQYF. CDR3 DNA (partial): TGTGCCAGCAGCTTCAAAGATACG.

Details on this clone: The read is 3 residues too short to cover the CDR3 end, so that end is filled in from the germline J gene. The chain carries TRBV2 and TRBJ1-2, with a possible D match to TRBD1 (5 bases). The CDR3 loop spans 11 amino acids. Germline-derived CDR1 and CDR2 are SNHLY and FYNNEI. CDR3 in amino acids: CASSRQGGYTF. The covered CDR3 bases are TGTGCCAGCAGTCGTCAGGGAGGC.

Of note for this clone: The read comes to an end 3 residues before the CDR3 does, leaving the germline J gene to fill in the end. The rearrangement links TRBV18 to TRBJ1-2; 7 bases line up with TRBD1. In germline, CDR1 is KGHSH, CDR2 LQKENI. The CDR3 spans 15 residues. Incomplete CDR3 DNA: TGTGCCAGCTCATCACAAGGGGGCGAAGAGGAAGGC. Its translation is CASSSQGGEEEG. The full CDR3 protein reads CASSSQGGEEEGYTF.

Turning to this clone: The read is 3 residues too short to cover the CDR3 end, so that end is filled in from the germline J gene. Within the sample, other DNA sequences also encode this same CDR3. The J gene is TRBJ1-2, the V gene TRBV18; TRBD1 agrees at 7 bases. Germline CDR1 KGHSH, CDR2 LQKENI. The CDR3 is 13 amino acids. The CDR3 sequence: CASSPDRVVGYTF. CDR3 bases read: TGTGCCAGCTCCCCAGACAGGGTAGTCGGC.

The sequenced CDR3 bases are TGCGCCAGCCGGACAGGGGCCCAGCCGAACACTGAA. As protein: CASRTGAQPNTE. The CDR3 as a whole reads CASRTGAQPNTEAFF. The chain uses TRBV5-1 and TRBJ1-1, with 9 bases lining up with TRBD1. Coverage ceases 3 residues before the CDR3 finishes, and the germline J gene fills in the end. Per germline, CDR1 SGHRS and CDR2 YFSETQ. The ends lost 7 bases at V and 1 base at J; junction bases unmatched: 8. The CDR3 sequence is 15 residues long.

Regarding this clone: The read ends 3 residues shy of where the CDR3 ends; the end is completed using the germline J gene. V and J are TRBV12-3 or TRBV12-4 and TRBJ2-1; 12 bases align to TRBD2. The V segment lost 3 bases and the J segment 4 bases; nucleotides outside the gene matches: 13. This CDR3 has 19 amino acids. The CDR3 loop is CASSFLNNGLAGRYNEQFF. The sequenced part of the CDR3 DNA is TGTGCCAGCAGTTTTCTCAACAACGGACTAGCGGGAAGATACAATGAG.

Of note for this clone: Sequencing ends 3 residues short of the CDR3 end; the germline J gene provides the rest. V usage is TRBV19 and J usage is TRBJ1-5, with D unresolved. This CDR3 is 15 amino acids long. Per germline, CDR1 LNHDA and CDR2 SQIVND (reference sequence). Trimming took 11 bases from V and 4 from J, leaving 21 bases between them. CDR3 residues: CARPPGYVLNQPQHF. CDR3 bases read: TGTGCCCGGCCCCCGGGTTACGTCCTAAATCAGCCC.

As concerns this clone: The CDR3 end is not reached by the read, which stops 3 residues before it; the germline J gene fills it in. The gene calls are TRBV5-1 and TRBJ2-7; TRBD1 aligns across 8 bases. The V and J ends lost 4 bases and 5 bases, in that order; junction bases with no gene match: 5. This CDR3 contains 13 residues. CDR1 is SGHRS and CDR2 is YFSETQ in the germline V gene. The sequenced part of the CDR3 DNA is TGCGCCAGCAGCCCCGGACAGGGCCACGAG. Its protein product is CASSPGQGHE. The whole CDR3 protein is CASSPGQGHEQYF.

The CDR3 sequence: CASSLGHRGRTGELFF. The part of the CDR3 DNA that was read is TGTGCCAGCAGCTTAGGTCACAGGGGGCGCACCGGGGAG. The V call is TRBV7-6, the J call TRBJ2-2, with 9 bases lining up with TRBD1. The sequenced fragment ends 3 residues before the CDR3 boundary, so the rest is inferred from the germline J gene. Germline CDR1 SGHVS, CDR2 FNYEAQ. J was trimmed by 4 bases and V by 1 base; bases with no gene match: 4. The CDR3 consists of 16 residues.

As for this clone: The read terminates 3 residues ahead of where the CDR3 ends, so the germline J gene completes it. The chain couples TRBV12-3 or TRBV12-4 to TRBJ1-1; no definite D call. This CDR3 contains 14 residues. V was clipped by 5 bases and J by 4 bases, with 14 bases between them. The CDR3 protein is CASSAPQSGTEAFF. Incomplete CDR3 DNA: TGTGCCAGCAGTGCCCCCCAAAGCGGCACTGAA.

Points on this clone: Read data end 3 residues before the CDR3 end; the end is taken from the germline J gene. This sequence joins TRBV19 and TRBJ2-4, with unresolved D. Per the germline V gene, CDR1 is LNHDA and CDR2 is SQIVND (reference sequence). There are 14 residues in the CDR3. The CDR3 protein is CASSRSARYQPQYF. The sequenced CDR3 bases are TGTGCCAGTAGTAGGTCAGCGAGATATCAGCCT.

Regarding this clone: The read is 3 residues too short to cover the CDR3 end, so that end is filled in from the germline J gene. The chain recombines TRBV27 with TRBJ2-1; the match to TRBD2 covers 7 bases. Germline CDR1 MNHEY, CDR2 SMNVEV (reference sequence). The CDR3 is made up of 17 amino acids. V lost 0 bases to trimming and J lost 1 base; unmatched junction nucleotides: 6. CDR3: CASSLSLAVYSYNEQFF. CDR3 DNA (partial): TGTGCCAGCAGTTTATCCCTAGCGGTGTATTCCTACAATGAG.

Worth noting for this clone: The CDR3 extends 3 residues past the end of the read, so its final part is completed from the germline J gene. J is TRBJ1-2 and V is TRBV19, with D unresolved. This CDR3 spans 14 amino acids. Germline lookup yields CDR1 LNHDA and CDR2 SQIVND (reference sequence). CDR3 in amino acids: CASSLMISHNDYTF. Partial CDR3 DNA: TGTGCCAGTAGTTTGATGATATCCCACAATGAC.

Of note for this clone: The CDR3 extends 3 residues past the end of the read, so its final part is completed from the germline J gene. J is TRBJ1-2 and V is TRBV6-2 or TRBV6-3, with 9 bases matching TRBD1. The CDR3 runs 16 residues. Losses at the gene ends were 6 bases for V and 4 bases for J; bases not matched to a gene: 12. Looked up from germline, CDR1 is MNHEY and CDR2 is SVGEGT. CDR3 loop: CASRKNRGPSTYGYTF. CDR3 DNA (partial): TGTGCCAGCAGGAAAAACAGGGGGCCATCCACCTATGGC.

As to this clone: The read ends 3 residues shy of where the CDR3 ends; the end is completed using the germline J gene. This chain links TRBV18 with TRBJ1-2; TRBD1 matches at 7 bases. The trim removed 3 bases at V and 6 bases at J, leaving 10 bases unmatched. The CDR3 covers 15 residues. CDR1 is KGHSH, CDR2 LQKENI, per germline. CDR3 sequence: CASSPQTGPGDGYTF. Incomplete CDR3 DNA: TGTGCCAGCTCACCTCAGACAGGGCCGGGGGATGGC.